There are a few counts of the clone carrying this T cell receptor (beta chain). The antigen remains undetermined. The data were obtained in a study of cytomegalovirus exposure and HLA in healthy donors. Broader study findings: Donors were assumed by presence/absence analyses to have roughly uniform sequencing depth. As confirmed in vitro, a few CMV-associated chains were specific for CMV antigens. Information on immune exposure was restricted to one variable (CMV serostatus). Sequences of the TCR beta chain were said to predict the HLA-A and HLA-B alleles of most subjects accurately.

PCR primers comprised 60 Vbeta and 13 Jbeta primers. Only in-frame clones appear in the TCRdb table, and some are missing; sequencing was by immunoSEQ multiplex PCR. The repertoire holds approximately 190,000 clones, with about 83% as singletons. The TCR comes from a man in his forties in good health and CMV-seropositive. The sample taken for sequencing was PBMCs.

CDR3 bases: TGTGCCAGTAAGCGGGAGGGCCAAGCAGATACGCAGTATTTT. Translation gives CASKREGQADTQYF. This chain links TRBV6-6 with TRBJ2-3, with 10 positions matching TRBD2. The CDR3 runs to 14 residues. Germline CDR1 and CDR2: MNHNY and SVGAGI (reference sequence). The trim removed 9 bases at V and 4 bases at J, leaving 7 bases unmatched.